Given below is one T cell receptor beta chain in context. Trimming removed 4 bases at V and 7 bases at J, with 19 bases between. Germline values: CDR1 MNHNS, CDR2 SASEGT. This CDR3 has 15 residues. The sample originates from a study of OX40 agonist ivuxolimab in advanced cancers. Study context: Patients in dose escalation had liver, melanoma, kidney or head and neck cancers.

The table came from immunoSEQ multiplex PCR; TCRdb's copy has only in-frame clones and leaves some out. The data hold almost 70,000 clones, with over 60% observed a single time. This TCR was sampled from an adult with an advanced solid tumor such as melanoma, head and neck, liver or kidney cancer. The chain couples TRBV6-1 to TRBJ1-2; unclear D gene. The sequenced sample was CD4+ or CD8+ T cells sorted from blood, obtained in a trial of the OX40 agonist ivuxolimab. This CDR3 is CASSAAGRGKGGYTF. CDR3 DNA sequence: TGTGCCAGCAGTGCGGCGGGCAGAGGAAAGGGTGGCTACACCTTC.